The rows below give T cell receptor beta chains drawn from one sample of a study of CD8+ T cells in alopecia areata. Clones were sequenced by immunoSEQ multiplex PCR, and TCRdb holds only the in-frame ones, with some missing. Here the sample spans about 220,000 clones, about 50% being singletons. Source: CD4+ T cells sorted from blood, taken at week 4, from a patient treated with tofacitinib. The receptors were gathered from a human donor with alopecia areata. Each CDR3 is given with its conserved first and last residue. A D gene is named only where the DNA matches it firmly. For some rows the clone size is stated as once, few or many, or as a class when expanded; others skip it.

V	J	D	size	CDR3	DNA
TRBV12-5	TRBJ1-2	-	-	CASGLKAGVGFTF	TGTGCTAGTGGTTTGAAGGCAGGCGTCGGGTTCACCTTC
TRBV15	TRBJ1-1	TRBD1	-	CATNPGTARPEAFF	TGTGCCACCAACCCTGGGACAGCGAGACCTGAAGCTTTCTTT
TRBV2	TRBJ2-5	-	once	CASSPDETQYF	TGTGCCAGCAGCCCCGATGAGACCCAGTACTTC
TRBV14	TRBJ2-5	-	-	CASSQDTPPETQYF	TGTGCCAGCAGCCAAGATACCCCTCCAGAGACCCAGTACTTC
TRBV9	TRBJ2-5	-	-	CASSVLGGIQETQYF	TGTGCCAGCAGCGTACTAGGGGGGATACAAGAGACCCAGTACTTC
TRBV7-2	TRBJ2-4	-	-	CASSLGPETGWGKNIQYF	TGTGCCAGCAGCTTAGGGCCGGAGACAGGCTGGGGGAAAAACATTCAGTACTTC
TRBV27	TRBJ2-7	-	-	CASSLSGIVGYEQYF	TGTGCCAGCAGTTTGTCAGGGATTGTAGGTTACGAGCAGTACTTC
TRBV11-2	TRBJ1-6	-	few	CASSLGSPLHF	TGTGCCAGCAGCTTAGGTTCACCCCTCCACTTT
TRBV25-1	TRBJ2-3	-	once	CASSEEETYTDTQYF	TGTGCCAGCAGTGAAGAAGAAACGTACACAGATACGCAGTATTTT
TRBV30	TRBJ1-5	TRBD1	once	CAWSVGQVFSNQPQHF	TGTGCCTGGAGTGTGGGACAGGTCTTTAGCAATCAGCCCCAGCATTTT